The sequence of this T cell receptor (beta chain) was determined in a study of CD4 T cells in relation to SARS-CoV-2 and coronaviruses. Whole-study context: ViraFEST: approximately 10-day antigen culture of PBMCs, then TCR beta CDR3 sequencing.

Profiled with immunoSEQ multiplex PCR; TCRdb holds only in-frame clones, not every one. The table records 15,000 to 20,000 clones, around 73% of them present only once. As to this clone: No antigen is known for it.

Before the COVID-19 pandemic, during about 2011-2019, CD4+ T cells were taken from unexposed donors. CD4+ T cells were isolated from the cells after about nine days of culture. On days 3 and 7, cultures got half fresh IL-2 medium. The V gene's germline CDR1 is SGHNT and CDR2 YYREEE (reference sequence). The CDR3 spans 14 residues. V lost 4 bases, J lost 4 bases, and 13 bases lay in between. Study-wide points: No donor gave both pre-pandemic and post-infection samples.

What was sequenced was CD4+ T cells from PBMCs, cultured in vitro. The rearrangement links TRBV5-4 to TRBJ2-3; either TRBD1 or TRBD2 may supply D (5 bases each). The receptor was derived from a human donor in good health. The CDR3 here is CASSLAGSADTQYF. The CDR3 DNA follows: TGTGCCAGCAGCCTTGCAGGGAGCGCAGATACGCAGTATTTT.